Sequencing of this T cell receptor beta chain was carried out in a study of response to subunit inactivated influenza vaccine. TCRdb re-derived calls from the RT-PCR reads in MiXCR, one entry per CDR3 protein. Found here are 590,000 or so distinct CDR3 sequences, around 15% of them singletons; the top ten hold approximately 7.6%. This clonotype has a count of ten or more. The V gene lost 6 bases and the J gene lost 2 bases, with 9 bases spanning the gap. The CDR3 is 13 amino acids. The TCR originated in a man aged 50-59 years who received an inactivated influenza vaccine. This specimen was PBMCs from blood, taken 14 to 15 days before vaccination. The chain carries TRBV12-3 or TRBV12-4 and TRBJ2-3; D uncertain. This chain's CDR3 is CASSQVDTDTQYF. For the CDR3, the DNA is TGTGCCAGCAGCCAGGTGGACACAGATACGCAGTATTTT.